The clone carrying this T cell receptor (beta chain) was counted a few times. Its antigen is not identified. The data derive from a study of cytomegalovirus exposure and HLA in healthy donors. Study context: The 100 million to 120 million unique TCR beta sequences, from about 190 million T cells, were found by an earlier analysis.

Likely unrecorded immune exposures existed in these nominally healthy donors. General observations from the study: Researchers reportedly found TCR beta sequences accurately predicted most subjects' HLA-A and HLA-B alleles. In a later analysis, TCR beta V- and J-gene trimming was associated with a missense DCLRE1C variant.

The PCR used 60 Vbeta and 13 Jbeta primers. Assay used: immunoSEQ multiplex PCR; TCRdb lists only in-frame clones, some missing. Seen here are 100,000 to 150,000 clones, about 80% observed once, and the top ten hold roughly 3%. The germline gives CDR1 SGHKS, CDR2 YYEKEE (reference sequence). CDR3 size: 13 residues. Trimming left V 0 bases short and J 7 bases short, with 10 bases between. The chain recombines TRBV5-5 with TRBJ1-2; D possibly corresponds to TRBD1 (5 bases). Sequencing used PBMCs. The receptor's source is a woman aged 50 to 60 in good health and CMV-seronegative. Here the CDR3 reads CASSLDWGGGYTF. CDR3 bases: TGTGCCAGCAGCTTGGATTGGGGGGGTGGCTACACCTTC.